These 32 T cell receptor beta chains came from one sample sequenced in a study of T-cell memory formation after mild COVID-19 (TCRdb year 2021). Library preparation employed 5' RACE. The sequencing machine was an Illumina NovaSeq 6000. In-frame beta chains were kept once TCRdb had trimmed the public reads at Q25 with fastp and called clones with MiXCR. CDR3 protein sequences are deduplicated, and each keeps its most common genes and DNA. The sample includes 400,000 or so distinct CDR3 sequences, with around 19% observed a single time. Roughly 8.4% of the sample is held by the ten biggest clonotypes. Sample: PBMCs or a T cell subset sorted from them (not recorded which). The receptors stem from an adult woman who had mild COVID-19 (a few samples of this study predate the infection). The sample titles of this study are shuffled in the database, so cell type and time point are left out; the donor was told from shared clones.

This clonotype has a handful of counts. The chain's CDR3 is CSVTQGNYGYTF. The CDR3 DNA sequence: TGCAGCGTTACACAGGGTAACTATGGCTACACCTTC. The chain employs TRBV29-1 and TRBJ1-2; D is possibly TRBD1 (6 bases). CDR1 and CDR2 from the germline V gene are SQVTM and ANQGSEA. This CDR3 has 12 amino acids. Trimming cost V 5 bases and J 1 base, with 8 bases left between them.

V gene TRBV7-9 combines with J gene TRBJ1-1; D unresolved. The CDR3 is 13 amino acids. Trimming pared 3 bases from V and 6 bases from J, leaving 11 bases between. In germline, CDR1 is SEHNR, CDR2 FQNEAQ (reference sequence). The CDR3 DNA reads TGTGCCAGCAGCTTGAGACTGGGCGCTGAAGCTTTCTTT. It is translated as CASSLRLGAEAFF.

V gene TRBV4-2 combines with J gene TRBJ2-3; possibly TRBD2 for D (6 bases). Germline V lookup: CDR1 LGHNA, CDR2 YNFKEQ. Trimming stripped 0 bases from V and 7 bases from J, with 17 bases between. The CDR3 is 16 residues long. The CDR3 region is CASSQDGEREQNTQYF. CDR3 DNA sequence: TGTGCCAGCAGCCAAGATGGCGAACGGGAGCAAAATACGCAGTATTTT.

The chain links TRBV6-2 or TRBV6-3 to TRBJ1-2; D gene unclear. There are 12 residues in the CDR3. Germline V lookup: CDR1 MNHEY, CDR2 SVGEGT. Trimming took 2 bases from V and 6 from J, leaving 7 bases between them. The CDR3 reads CASSYGLNGYTF. CDR3 DNA sequence: TGTGCCAGCAGTTACGGGCTCAATGGCTACACCTTC.

CDR3 protein: CAWIEIGTEAFF. The CDR3 coding sequence is TGTGCCTGGATAGAAATAGGGACTGAAGCTTTCTTT. This chain connects TRBV30 to TRBJ1-1; no reliable D call. Germline V CDR1 and CDR2: GTSNPN, SVGIG (reference sequence). Trimming shortened V by 4 bases and J by 5 bases, and 11 bases separated the two germline ends. The CDR3 runs 12 residues.

The gene calls are TRBV6-2 or TRBV6-3 and TRBJ2-3, with D unclear. Germline V gene data show CDR1 as MNHEY and CDR2 as SVGEGT. V lost 1 base and J lost 3, with 14 bases in between. The CDR3 totals 16 residues. As DNA, the CDR3 is TGTGCCAGCAGTTACTTGACCCACCCGGCGACAGATACGCAGTATTTT. It codes for CASSYLTHPATDTQYF.

DNA for the CDR3: TGTGCCAGCAGCTTTGGACAGGCTGCAAGGAACACTGAAGCTTTCTTT. It is translated as CASSFGQAARNTEAFF. The chain joins TRBV5-4 to TRBJ1-1, with 7 nucleotides matching TRBD1. Germline-derived CDR1 and CDR2 are SGHNT and YYREEE (reference sequence). The CDR3 sequence is 16 residues long. V shed 2 bases and J 1 base; nucleotides not matched to a gene: 8.

CDR3 in amino acids: CASSRRGRVEQYF. The CDR3 nucleotides are TGTGCCAGCAGTAGACGGGGACGGGTGGAGCAGTACTTC. The gene calls are TRBV6-1 and TRBJ2-7; D tentatively reads TRBD1 or TRBD2 (5 bases each). Trimming took off 5 bases at V and 7 bases at J, with 15 bases between the two ends. The germline V gene has CDR1 MNHNS and CDR2 SASEGT. This CDR3 contains 13 residues.

This clonotype was counted between two and nine times. This chain uses TRBV12-3 or TRBV12-4 with TRBJ1-2; 8 positions match TRBD1. V shed 6 bases and J 4 bases; nucleotides not matched to a gene: 7. The CDR3 length is 14 residues. CDR3 nucleotides: TGTGCCAGCAGCCGGGACAGGTACAGCTATGGCTACACCTTC. Encoded protein: CASSRDRYSYGYTF.

This clonotype was detected many times. The chain recombines TRBV12-3 or TRBV12-4 with TRBJ2-3, with D tentatively TRBD2 (6 bases). The CDR3 runs 16 residues. V was trimmed by 1 base and J by 9 bases, leaving 20 bases between them. This chain's CDR3 is CASSLGGGAARGTQYF. The CDR3 nucleotides read TGTGCCAGCAGTTTAGGAGGTGGGGCAGCACGGGGGACGCAGTATTTT.

Only a few counts were recorded for this clonotype. The V and J genes are TRBV24-1 and TRBJ2-1, with D possibly being TRBD1 (7 bases). This CDR3 contains 17 residues. Germline CDR1 and CDR2: KGHDR and SFDVKD. V was shortened by 3 bases and J by 7 bases, with 21 bases between the two germline ends. The CDR3 DNA is TGTGCCACCAGTGATGCCACCAGGGGGGCGGTTATAAATGAGCAGTTCTTC. Protein product: CATSDATRGAVINEQFF.

This clonotype appeared a few times. The gene calls are TRBV7-9 and TRBJ2-5; 15 bases map to TRBD2. J gave up 4 bases and V 5 bases, and 8 bases lay outside the gene matches. Germline lookup yields CDR1 SEHNR and CDR2 FQNEAQ (reference sequence). The CDR3 sequence is 17 residues long. The CDR3 spells CASSPGLAGGRVETQYF. The CDR3 coding sequence is TGTGCCAGCAGCCCCGGACTAGCGGGAGGGAGGGTAGAGACCCAGTACTTC.

This clonotype occurred once. The genes are TRBV4-1 and TRBJ1-5; the match to TRBD1 covers 8 bases. From germline, CDR1 is MGHRA and CDR2 YSYEKL. The CDR3 sequence is 15 residues long. V lost 4 bases and J lost 6; bases outside the gene matches: 8. CDR3 DNA: TGCGCCAGCAGCCGAACAGGGGGGGCTGGTCAGCCCCAGCATTTT. Its translation: CASSRTGGAGQPQHF.

J is TRBJ1-5 and V is TRBV24-1; tentative D call: TRBD1 (6 bases). V gave up 3 bases and J gave up 4 bases, with 12 bases separating them. CDR3 length: 15 amino acids. CDR1 is KGHDR and CDR2 is SFDVKD in the germline V gene. The CDR3 reads CATSDKTGRNQPQHF. CDR3 bases: TGTGCCACCAGTGATAAAACAGGGAGGAATCAGCCCCAGCATTTT.

The genes are TRBV3-1 and TRBJ2-5; the D is unclear. Germline V CDR1 and CDR2: LGHDT, YNNKEL (reference sequence). Trimming took 7 bases from V and 10 from J, leaving 19 bases between them. The CDR3 is 13 amino acids. This CDR3 is CASTQEPGRIQYF. The CDR3 region has the DNA TGTGCCAGCACTCAAGAGCCCGGCAGAATCCAGTACTTC.

This clonotype has just a few counts. The chain joins TRBV4-1 to TRBJ2-1; D may be TRBD1 or TRBD2 (6 bases each). Trimming shortened V by 1 base and J by 9 bases, and 16 bases separated the two germline ends. The germline CDR1 and CDR2 sequences are MGHRA and YSYEKL. The CDR3 length is 15 residues. The CDR3 is CASSQVSWGAVEQFF. The CDR3 DNA is TGCGCCAGCAGCCAAGTGAGCTGGGGGGCCGTTGAGCAGTTCTTC.

The rearrangement joins TRBV5-4 to TRBJ2-3; 7 bases are a match to TRBD2. Per germline, CDR1 SGHNT and CDR2 YYREEE (reference sequence). The junction had 18 bases not matched to a gene; V was cut back by 6 bases and J by 2 bases. The CDR3 is made up of 18 amino acids. The CDR3 loop is CASTRTPRTRGTTDTQYF. Here the CDR3 DNA reads TGTGCCAGCACCCGAACCCCCAGGACTAGGGGAACCACAGATACGCAGTATTTT.

The genes are TRBV7-8 and TRBJ2-2, with 7 bases lining up with TRBD1. Germline loops: CDR1 SGHVS, CDR2 FQNEAQ. The CDR3 totals 16 residues. V trimming: 5 bases; J trimming: 5 bases; junction bases outside the gene matches: 11. CDR3 DNA sequence: TGTGCCAGCAGCGTAAGGTTGGGACAGTTGACCGGGGAGCTGTTTTTT. Its translation is CASSVRLGQLTGELFF.

This chain links TRBV20-1 with TRBJ2-7; 12 nucleotides agree with TRBD2. Germline values: CDR1 DFQATT, CDR2 SNEGSKA (reference sequence). This CDR3 spans 15 amino acids. The trim removed 0 bases at V and 7 bases at J, leaving 7 bases unmatched. The CDR3 spells CSARDGLAGGSEQYF. CDR3 coding DNA: TGCAGTGCTAGAGATGGGCTAGCGGGAGGGAGTGAGCAGTACTTC.

The chain is built from TRBV7-6 and TRBJ2-1, with 7 bases matching TRBD2. Unmatched junction bases numbered 8, after V lost 1 base and J lost 2 bases. Germline CDR1 and CDR2: SGHVS and FNYEAQ. The CDR3 is 17 residues long. CDR3 residues: CASSLGPGGSPYNEQFF. The CDR3 DNA sequence: TGTGCCAGCAGCTTAGGGCCGGGCGGGAGCCCCTACAATGAGCAGTTCTTC. The complete variable domain, with remaining parts taken from reference TRBV7-6 and TRBJ2-1, reads GAGVSQSPRYKVTKRGQDVALRCDPISGHVSLYWYRQALGQGPEFLTYFNYEAQQDKSGLPNDRFSAERPEGSISTLTIQRTEQRDSAMYRCASSLGPGGSPYNEQFFGPGTRLTVL.

The genes are TRBV6-6 and TRBJ1-2, with 8 bases fitting TRBD1. CDR1 is MNHNY, CDR2 SVGAGI, per germline (reference sequence). CDR3 size: 15 residues. J lost 3 bases, V lost 5 bases, and 8 bases had no gene match. The CDR3 sequence: CASSNPGGADYGYTF. In DNA form, the CDR3 reads TGTGCCAGCAGTAATCCAGGGGGCGCGGACTATGGCTACACCTTC.

Only a few counts were recorded for this clonotype. The chain joins TRBV11-3 to TRBJ2-1; 8 bases fit TRBD2. J was trimmed by 4 bases and V by 0 bases; bases with no gene match: 8. This CDR3 has 17 residues. The germline gives CDR1 SGHNT, CDR2 YENEEA. The DNA of the CDR3 is TGTGCCAGCAGCTTAGATAGCCGAGTAGCGGGGTACAATGAGCAGTTCTTC. Amino acids: CASSLDSRVAGYNEQFF.

The rearrangement links TRBV5-1 to TRBJ1-2; 8 nucleotides match TRBD1. The CDR3 spans 15 residues. Germline CDR1 reads SGHRS; CDR2 reads YFSETQ. Trimming removed 4 bases from V and 4 bases from J; junction bases left unmatched: 9. As DNA, the CDR3 is TGCGCCAGCAGCCCCGACAGGGGTTCCGTCTATGGCTACACCTTC. Protein: CASSPDRGSVYGYTF.

This clonotype was seen a few times. This chain connects TRBV11-2 to TRBJ2-7, with 9 bases aligning to TRBD2. This CDR3 region has 15 residues. CDR1 and CDR2 (germline): SGHAT, FQNNGV. J gave up 4 bases and V 7 bases, and 11 bases lay outside the gene matches. The CDR3 here is CASIDRLAGSYEQYF. CDR3 coding DNA: TGTGCCAGCATCGACCGGCTAGCGGGGAGTTACGAGCAGTACTTC.

This clonotype came up a few times. The J gene is TRBJ2-3, the V gene TRBV2, with 8 bases identical to TRBD2. Germline V lookup: CDR1 SNHLY, CDR2 FYNNEI. There are 15 residues in the CDR3. The trim removed 1 base at V and 1 base at J, leaving 1 base unmatched. The CDR3 protein is CASSEDSGGTDTQYF. DNA for the CDR3: TGTGCCAGCAGTGAAGATAGCGGGGGCACAGATACGCAGTATTTT.

This clonotype has ten or more counts. The chain joins TRBV12-3 or TRBV12-4 to TRBJ1-1; 8 bases are a match to TRBD1. The CDR3 sequence is 14 residues long. The J segment lost 0 bases and the V segment lost 6 bases, leaving 3 bases of the junction unmatched. The CDR3 loop is CASSRQGMNTEAFF. The CDR3 region has the DNA TGTGCCAGCAGCCGACAGGGGATGAACACTGAAGCTTTCTTT.

The chain links TRBV10-3 to TRBJ2-3; TRBD1 matches at 8 bases. CDR1 and CDR2 from the germline V gene are ENHRY and SYGVKD. V lost 2 bases to trimming and J lost 6 bases; unmatched junction nucleotides: 4. The CDR3 has 14 amino acids. This CDR3 is CAISEMQGADTQYF. CDR3 bases: TGTGCCATCAGTGAGATGCAGGGGGCGGATACGCAGTATTTT.

The sample holds a few counts of this clonotype. The chain uses TRBV12-3 or TRBV12-4 and TRBJ1-1; tentatively, D is TRBD1 (6 bases). V was shortened by 5 bases and J by 1 base, with 8 bases between the two germline ends. This CDR3 has 13 amino acids. The CDR3 nucleotides are TGTGCCAGCAGTGGGGACAAGAACACTGAAGCTTTCTTT. As protein: CASSGDKNTEAFF.

The chain combines TRBV10-3 with TRBJ1-1; D unresolved. The V end lost 4 bases, the J end lost 3 bases, and 6 bases lay between the germline ends. The CDR3 totals 12 residues. Looked up from germline, CDR1 is ENHRY and CDR2 is SYGVKD. The CDR3: CAISAGDTEAFF. CDR3 in DNA: TGTGCCATCAGTGCGGGCGACACTGAAGCTTTCTTT.

This clonotype has a handful of counts. The rearrangement joins TRBV3-1 to TRBJ2-1, with D perhaps matching TRBD1 or TRBD2 (6 bases each). The germline V gene has CDR1 LGHDT and CDR2 YNNKEL (reference sequence). V lost 0 bases to trimming and J lost 15 bases, with 12 bases between them. The CDR3 extends over 12 amino acids. CDR3 bases: TGTGCCAGCAGCCAAGAGGGCAGGGGACTGTTCTTC. Translating gives CASSQEGRGLFF.

The CDR3 DNA is TGTGCCAGCAGTAGAGGACAACTACAAGAGACCCAGTACTTC. Amino acid sequence: CASSRGQLQETQYF. The chain joins TRBV27 to TRBJ2-5; possible D gene TRBD1, 5 bases. Germline V lookup: CDR1 MNHEY, CDR2 SMNVEV (reference sequence). The CDR3 is made up of 14 amino acids. The V and J ends lost 5 bases and 2 bases respectively, with 12 bases between them.

The chain joins TRBV27 to TRBJ1-4; 9 nucleotides align to TRBD1. This CDR3 region has 15 residues. Trimming at V came to 5 bases and at J to 5 bases, leaving 6 bases not matched to a gene. Germline-derived CDR1 and CDR2 are MNHEY and SMNVEV (reference sequence). For the CDR3, the DNA is TGTGCCAGCAGTCCATGGACAGGGGAGAATGAAAAACTGTTTTTT. Amino acids: CASSPWTGENEKLFF.